The sequence of this T cell receptor (beta chain) was determined in a study of blood T cell repertoires in COVID-19. The overall study: The samples span acute and convalescent COVID-19 from the United States, Italy and Spain. The cDNA or gDNA used as material had been derived from T cells, B-cell-depleted T cells, or PBMCs.

Per the authors' pipeline: It was from reference gene primer amplification that nucleated cell counts were estimated. The table came from immunoSEQ multiplex PCR; TCRdb's copy has only in-frame clones and leaves some out. V, J and clone size derive from that table, while D and trimming were established from the DNA sequence. Found here are roughly 48,000 clones, over 80% of them singletons; the top ten hold about 60%. Germline CDR1 is SNHLY and CDR2 is FYNNEI. Germline trimming cut 6 bases from V and 2 bases from J; bases unmatched to any gene: 3. CDR3 length: 15 amino acids. This TCR derives from a man aged 65-85 years with acute or convalescent COVID-19. The chain has TRBV2 and TRBJ1-4; TRBD1 agrees at 10 bases. Sequenced: peripheral blood. Here the CDR3 DNA reads TGTGCCAGCAGGGGGACAGGGGTCACTAATGAAAAACTGTTTTTT. Its protein is CASRGTGVTNEKLFF.